This T cell receptor (beta chain) was captured by sequencing in a study of blood T cells in healthy people across ages. The authors ran a second PCR of 7 to 11 cycles using a sample-barcoded 5' primer and a J-beta primer mix. TCRdb used MiXCR to reprocess the 5' RACE reads, holding one entry per CDR3 protein. The sample consists of some 930,000 distinct CDR3 sequences, 25% to 30% of them appearing once. Findings of the study overall: TCR beta diversity tracked closely with naive T cell percentage. Diversity figures derived from one million T cells were judged to underestimate the true value.

This clonotype was found once. As yet, its antigen is unknown. At one boundary the junction diverges from the germline segment, which might be a read error. CDR3 length equals 12 residues. Germline-derived CDR1 and CDR2 are KGHSH and LQKENI. The data also belong to a second study, concerning T cells of mothers and their children.

The clonotype was recovered from a woman aged 40 to 50 in good health. This chain connects TRBV18 to TRBJ1-2; D is uncertain. Sequenced: blood. CDR3 loop: CASSPSGYGHTF. The CDR3 DNA is TGTGCCAGCTCACCTTCCGGCTATGGCCACACCTTC.